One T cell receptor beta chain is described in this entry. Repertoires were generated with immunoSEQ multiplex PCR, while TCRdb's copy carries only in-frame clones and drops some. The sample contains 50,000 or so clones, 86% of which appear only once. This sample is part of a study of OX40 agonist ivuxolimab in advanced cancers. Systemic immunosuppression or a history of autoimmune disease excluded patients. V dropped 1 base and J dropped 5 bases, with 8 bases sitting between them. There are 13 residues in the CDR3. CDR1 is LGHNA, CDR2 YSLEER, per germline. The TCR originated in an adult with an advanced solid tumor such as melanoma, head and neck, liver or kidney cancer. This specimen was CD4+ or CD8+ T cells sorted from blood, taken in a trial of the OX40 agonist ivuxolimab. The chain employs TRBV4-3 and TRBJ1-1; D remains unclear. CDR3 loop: CASSQAVGTEAFF. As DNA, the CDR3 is TGCGCCAGCAGCCAAGCAGTGGGGACTGAAGCTTTCTTT.